The 8 T cell receptor beta chains given below trace back to one sample, sequenced in a study of blood T cell repertoires in COVID-19. Using immunoSEQ multiplex PCR, the repertoire was profiled, and TCRdb retains in-frame clones only, with some absent. The profile shows about 92,000 clones, around nine tenths of them singletons. Sequencing was performed on peripheral blood. The receptors come from a woman aged 60-75 years with COVID-19, enrolled during active disease.

J is TRBJ2-7 and V is TRBV9; tentative D call: TRBD2 (5 bases). This CDR3 is built from 13 residues. The V gene lost 2 bases and the J gene lost 5 bases, with 11 bases spanning the gap. Germline lookup yields CDR1 SGDLS and CDR2 YYNGEE. The CDR3 protein is CASSVSPGDEQYF. CDR3 sequence (DNA): TGTGCCAGCAGCGTCTCTCCCGGGGACGAGCAGTACTTC.

The rearrangement links TRBV7-8 to TRBJ1-1, with D unresolved. Germline-derived CDR1 and CDR2 are SGHVS and FQNEAQ. This CDR3 spans 16 amino acids. V lost 5 bases and J lost 0, with 16 bases in between. For the CDR3, the DNA is TGTGCCAGCAGCCTCGTAGCTGGTGGTGTGAACACTGAAGCTTTCTTT. This codes for CASSLVAGGVNTEAFF.

In this sample, this clone turned up a few times. The gene calls are TRBV6-5 and TRBJ1-6; TRBD1 is a possible D gene (5 bases). The CDR3 consists of 15 residues. With 2 bases removed from V and 10 bases from J, the gap between germline ends came to 15 bases. In germline, CDR1 is MNHEY, CDR2 SVGAGI. DNA of the CDR3: TGTGCCAGCAGTTACCAGTGGCAGGGAGGATCACCCCTCCACTTT. The encoded protein is CASSYQWQGGSPLHF.

The V call is TRBV6-5, the J call TRBJ2-1; the match to TRBD2 covers 9 bases. The V gene's germline CDR1 is MNHEY and CDR2 SVGAGI. CDR3 length equals 15 residues. The J segment lost 10 bases and the V segment lost 2 bases, leaving 9 bases of the junction unmatched. The CDR3 DNA reads TGTGCCAGCAGTTACGAGGGGACTAGCCTCCAGGAGCAGTTCTTC. Protein sequence: CASSYEGTSLQEQFF.

V usage is TRBV7-9 and J usage is TRBJ2-1; D is uncertain. Looked up from germline, CDR1 is SEHNR and CDR2 is FQNEAQ (reference sequence). The germline V and J ends were trimmed by 2 bases and 8 bases, with 4 bases remaining between them. The CDR3 is 11 amino acids. The CDR3 bases are TGTGCCAGCAGCTTAAGCGATGAGCAGTTCTTC. Translated, it gives CASSLSDEQFF. The full variable domain, rest sourced from reference TRBV7-9 and TRBJ2-1, is DTGVSQNPRHKITKRGQNVTFRCDPISEHNRLYWYRQTLGQGPEFLTYFQNEAQLEKSRLLSDRFSAERPKGSFSTLEIQRTEQGDSAMYLCASSLSDEQFFGPGTRLTVL.

The chain employs TRBV6-5 and TRBJ2-3; possibly TRBD2 for D (7 bases). The ends were cut back, 6 bases at V and 4 bases at J, with 11 bases in the middle. The CDR3 runs to 13 residues. Germline CDR1 and CDR2: MNHEY and SVGAGI. For the CDR3, the DNA is TGTGCCAGCAGGGGGGAGGGGGCAGATACGCAGTATTTT. The encoded protein is CASRGEGADTQYF.

V is TRBV5-1 and J is TRBJ2-3, with no clear D. This CDR3 is 13 amino acids long. Trimming took 0 bases from V and 3 from J, leaving 5 bases between them. Germline assignment: CDR1 SGHRS and CDR2 YFSETQ. Here the CDR3 reads CASSLAGTDTQYF. In DNA, the CDR3 is TGCGCCAGCAGCTTGGCCGGGACAGATACGCAGTATTTT.

This clone appeared once. V gene TRBV5-1 combines with J gene TRBJ2-7; 10 nucleotides line up with TRBD1. Germline V gives CDR1 SGHRS, CDR2 YFSETQ. J gave up 4 bases and V 5 bases, and 9 bases lay outside the gene matches. The CDR3 totals 15 residues. The CDR3 bases are TGCGCCAGCAGAGTCGGGACAGGGGTAGTATACGAGCAGTACTTC. Protein: CASRVGTGVVYEQYF.